This TCR beta chain was captured by sequencing in a study of T cell changes during pregnancy in multiple sclerosis. TCRdb's table, derived via immunoSEQ multiplex PCR, lists solely in-frame clones and lacks some. The sample shows 64,000 or so clones, about nine tenths of them seen only once. This clone appeared once. Germline V gene data show CDR1 as KGHSH and CDR2 as LQKENI. V dropped 4 bases and J dropped 9; count of bases not matched to a gene: 3. The CDR3 runs 13 residues. The source is a female donor with multiple sclerosis, enrolled in a pregnancy study. The material was peripheral blood, obtained in the first trimester of pregnancy. The J gene is TRBJ2-1, the V gene TRBV18; 10 bases line up with TRBD1. The CDR3 DNA reads as TGTGCCAGCTCACAGGGACAGGGGAGTGAGCAGTTCTTC. It codes for CASSQGQGSEQFF. Full variable domain (rest looked up from reference TRBV18 and TRBJ2-1): NAGVMQNPRHLVRRRGQEARLRCSPMKGHSHVYWYRQLPEEGLKFMVYLQKENIIDESGMPKERFSAEFPKEGPSILRIQQVVRGDSAAYFCASSQGQGSEQFFGPGTRLTVL.